These 24 T cell receptor beta chains originate from one sample sequenced in a study of CXCR3-negative and CXCR3-positive naive CD8 T cells. cDNA libraries for TRB were generated by 5' RACE incorporating UMI labels. TCRdb re-called the 5' RACE reads, yielding one record per CDR3 amino acid sequence without DNA. The listing contains under 85,000 distinct CDR3 sequences. Sequences were obtained from naive CXCR3- CD8+ T cells from blood. Subset specified: CD45RO-CCR7+CD27+CD95- naive CD8+ T cells lacking CXCR3 (TNR3-). All receptors derive from a human donor in good health. Some clones in this sample may be carry-over from other donors' samples.

This chain connects TRBV7-9 to TRBJ1-1; with no DNA, the TCRdb D assignment of TRBD1 cannot be verified. The CDR3 sequence is 15 residues long. The germline CDR1 and CDR2 sequences are SEHNR and FQNEAQ (reference sequence). This CDR3 reads CASSQGQGKNTEAFF.

The gene calls are TRBV21-1 and TRBJ2-7; lacking DNA, the TRBD1 call made by TCRdb goes unchecked. TRBV21-1 is recorded as a pseudogene. The CDR3 extends over 11 amino acids. CDR3 sequence reads: CASSITGVQYF.

The chain combines TRBV7-2 with TRBJ2-2; TCRdb designates TRBD1, a call that cannot be tested without DNA. Germline assignment: CDR1 SGHTA and CDR2 FQGNSA. The CDR3 has 18 residues. The CDR3 sequence: CASSFLFLVGGSPGELFF.

The chain has TRBV15 and TRBJ2-5; TCRdb names TRBD2, which stays unverified in the absence of DNA. Germline V gives CDR1 LNHNV, CDR2 YYDKDF (reference sequence). CDR3 length: 16 amino acids. The CDR3 reads CATSRDGVAGDETQYF.

The V gene is TRBV28, the J gene TRBJ2-3; there is no DNA to check the TCRdb D call of TRBD2. Germline assignment: CDR1 MDHEN and CDR2 SYDVKM. CDR3 length equals 14 residues. The CDR3 reads CASSFASGTDTQYF.

J is TRBJ2-2 and V is TRBV30. The germline V gene encodes CDR1 GTSNPN and CDR2 SVGIG (reference sequence). The CDR3 is made up of 16 amino acids. CDR3 region: CAWSPEVSGNTGELFF.

This chain uses TRBV29-1 with TRBJ1-2; TCRdb returns TRBD1, unconfirmable since there is no DNA. CDR1 and CDR2 (germline): SQVTM, ANQGSEA. This CDR3 is 12 amino acids long. This CDR3 is CSVVPGDYGYTF.

The CDR3 sequence is CASSSRGQGDYNEQFF. J is TRBJ2-1 and V is TRBV7-2; TCRdb picks TRBD1, but there is no DNA to check that call. The CDR3 has 16 residues. Germline V gene sequence: CDR1 SGHTA, CDR2 FQGNSA. The complete variable domain, with remaining parts taken from reference TRBV7-2 and TRBJ2-1, reads GAGVSQSPSNKVTEKGKDVELRCDPISGHTALYWYRQSLGQGLEFLIYFQGNSAPDKSGLPSDRFSAERTGGSVSTLTIQRTQQEDSAVYLCASSSRGQGDYNEQFFGPGTRLTVL.

This rearrangement joins TRBV9 to TRBJ2-7; checking the TCRdb D call of TRBD1 is not possible without DNA. Germline V gene sequence: CDR1 SGDLS, CDR2 YYNGEE. This CDR3 spans 15 amino acids. The CDR3 region is CASSGGPGQTYEQYF.

V gene TRBV6-5 combines with J gene TRBJ2-1; the D call of TRBD1 rests on TCRdb alone, since no DNA is present to check it. CDR1 and CDR2 from the germline V gene are MNHEY and SVGAGI. The CDR3 is 14 residues long. The CDR3 reads CASSFSGEYNEQFF.

The CDR3 here is CASSEYETGGITEAFF. This rearrangement joins TRBV2 to TRBJ1-1; TCRdb's D call, TRBD1, is unchecked because there is no DNA. Germline V gene sequence: CDR1 SNHLY, CDR2 FYNNEI. The CDR3 contains 16 residues. Full variable domain (remainder filled in from reference TRBV2 and TRBJ1-1): EPEVTQTPSHQVTQMGQEVILRCVPISNHLYFYWYRQILGQKVEFLVSFYNNEISEKSEIFDDQFSVERPDGSNFTLKIRSTKLEDSAMYFCASSEYETGGITEAFFGQGTRLTVV.

This chain links TRBV7-9 with TRBJ2-7; TCRdb gives TRBD1 as the D gene, but with no DNA this cannot be confirmed. Germline values: CDR1 SEHNR, CDR2 FQNEAQ (reference sequence). The CDR3 loop spans 12 amino acids. Here the CDR3 reads CASRDRTYEQYF.

The rearrangement joins TRBV7-8 to TRBJ2-7; the TRBD2 assignment by TCRdb is unverifiable without DNA. The CDR3 is 15 amino acids. The V gene's germline CDR1 is SGHVS and CDR2 FQNEAQ. CDR3 residues: CASSFFAGPRDEQYF.

This sequence joins TRBV7-9 and TRBJ2-1; the TCRdb D gene call, TRBD1, has no DNA to confirm it. The CDR3 sequence is 21 residues long. The germline V gene encodes CDR1 SEHNR and CDR2 FQNEAQ (reference sequence). The CDR3 here is CASSTTGTSVGGPLSYNEQFF.

The chain carries TRBV4-1 and TRBJ2-7; TCRdb's D call of TRBD1 is untestable without DNA. CDR3 length equals 14 residues. Per germline, CDR1 MGHRA and CDR2 YSYEKL. Here the CDR3 reads CASSQRDRGYEQYF.

The rearrangement links TRBV7-9 to TRBJ2-7; TCRdb's D call of TRBD2 is untestable without DNA. From germline, CDR1 is SEHNR and CDR2 FQNEAQ (reference sequence). This CDR3 has 16 amino acids. This CDR3 is CASSSYIAGGPEEQYF.

This sequence joins TRBV5-3 and TRBJ2-1; TCRdb's D gene call, TRBD2, goes unchecked for lack of DNA. TRBV5-3 is an ORF, and what it does is uncertain. The CDR3 contains 21 residues. CDR3: CARSEEVRAGGPEIVYNEQFF.

The rearrangement uses TRBV18 and TRBJ1-1; TCRdb reports TRBD1, a call that lacks DNA to check it against. The germline gives CDR1 KGHSH, CDR2 LQKENI. The CDR3 is 14 amino acids. CDR3 loop: CASSPGGGAAEAFF.

The chain combines TRBV5-1 with TRBJ2-1. Germline V lookup: CDR1 SGHRS, CDR2 YFSETQ. This CDR3 contains 13 residues. CDR3 residues: CASSSAIDNEQFF.

The V call is TRBV20-1, the J call TRBJ2-5; TCRdb's D call of TRBD1 is untestable without DNA. This CDR3 contains 15 residues. Germline CDR1 and CDR2: DFQATT and SNEGSKA (reference sequence). The CDR3 spells CSARVVGQGQETQYF.

J is TRBJ1-2 and V is TRBV13; TCRdb reports TRBD1, a call that lacks DNA to check it against. Germline lookup yields CDR1 PRHDT and CDR2 FYEKMQ (reference sequence). This CDR3 is built from 15 residues. This CDR3 reads CASSVGGQGNYGYTF.

This sequence joins TRBV29-1 and TRBJ1-2. CDR1 and CDR2 from the germline V gene are SQVTM and ANQGSEA. The CDR3 runs 13 residues. The CDR3 sequence is CSVVSVTDYGYTF.

This chain uses TRBV28 with TRBJ2-5. CDR3 size: 11 residues. Germline V gives CDR1 MDHEN, CDR2 SYDVKM. The CDR3 spells CASSALETQYF.

This chain joins TRBV7-6 and TRBJ2-6; TCRdb proposes TRBD2, but this gene call is untestable without DNA. This CDR3 comprises 15 residues. Germline assignment: CDR1 SGHVS and CDR2 FNYEAQ. CDR3 protein: CASSPPLSGANVLTF.